These 21 T cell receptor beta chains were all obtained from the same sample, sequenced in a study of blood T cell repertoires in COVID-19. The protocol was immunoSEQ multiplex PCR, while the TCRdb copy is restricted to in-frame clones and leaves out a portion. Altogether about 190,000 clones are present, 70% to 90% being singletons, with the ten largest covering approximately 5.6%. The source material was peripheral blood. The receptors here all came from a woman aged 40 to 50 who had recovered from COVID-19.

The chain links TRBV19 to TRBJ2-2; 10 nucleotides align to TRBD2. V lost 4 bases, J lost 6 bases, and 8 bases stayed unmatched. The CDR3 runs to 16 residues. CDR1 and CDR2 (germline): LNHDA, SQIVND (reference sequence). The CDR3 nucleotides are TGTGCCAGTAGTAAAAATCAGCGGGGGGGTCCCGGGGAGCTGTTTTTT. Translated: CASSKNQRGGPGELFF.

The V call is TRBV5-1, the J call TRBJ1-2, with unresolved D. Germline CDR1 SGHRS, CDR2 YFSETQ. The V end lost 2 bases, the J end lost 0 bases, and 11 bases lay between the germline ends. The CDR3 contains 15 residues. The CDR3 DNA reads TGCGCCAGCAGCTTACCCAGTAAAGCTAACTATGGCTACACCTTC. This sequence encodes CASSLPSKANYGYTF.

This chain joins TRBV28 and TRBJ1-5, with D perhaps matching TRBD1 (5 bases). V was cut by 7 bases and J by 2 bases, with 12 bases left in between. Per the germline V gene, CDR1 is MDHEN and CDR2 is SYDVKM. This CDR3 is 14 amino acids long. CDR3 loop: CASKSAGGNQPQHF. The CDR3 coding sequence is TGTGCCAGCAAGTCAGCGGGGGGCAATCAGCCCCAGCATTTT.

This rearrangement joins TRBV7-2 to TRBJ2-3; D possibly corresponds to TRBD1 (6 bases). Between the trimmed V and J ends, which lost 3 bases and 2 bases, there was a span of 15 bases. Germline assignment: CDR1 SGHTA and CDR2 FQGNSA. The length of the CDR3 is 16 residues. In DNA form, the CDR3 reads TGTGCCAGCAGCTTCTTCCCCAGGGGAACCACAGATACGCAGTATTTT. It codes for CASSFFPRGTTDTQYF.

The V call is TRBV11-2, the J call TRBJ2-7, with 9 bases that match TRBD1. The CDR3 spans 12 residues. CDR1 and CDR2 from the germline V gene are SGHAT and FQNNGV. The trim removed 1 base at V and 12 bases at J, leaving 4 bases unmatched. The CDR3 protein is CASSLGGQGSYF. DNA of the CDR3: TGTGCCAGCAGCTTAGGGGGACAGGGTTCGTACTTC. Using reference TRBV11-2 and TRBJ2-7 for the parts outside the CDR3, the full variable domain is EAGVAQSPRYKIIEKRQSVAFWCNPISGHATLYWYQQILGQGPKLLIQFQNNGVVDDSQLPKDRFSAERLKGVDSTLKIQPAKLEDSAVYLCASSLGGQGSYFGPGTRLTVT.

V is TRBV11-2 and J is TRBJ2-5, with 14 bases fitting TRBD2. The ends lost 6 bases at V and 1 base at J; junction bases unmatched: 13. CDR1 and CDR2 (germline): SGHAT, FQNNGV. The CDR3 loop spans 19 amino acids. CDR3 coding DNA: TGTGCCAGCAGTTCACCCGGGACTAGCGGGGGAATGCCCCAAGAGACCCAGTACTTC. Protein sequence: CASSSPGTSGGMPQETQYF.

The V and J genes are TRBV27 and TRBJ1-5, with D possibly matching TRBD1 (5 bases). This CDR3 has 14 amino acids. CDR1 and CDR2 (germline): MNHEY, SMNVEV (reference sequence). The V end lost 4 bases, the J end lost 3 bases, and 10 bases lay between the germline ends. CDR3 residues: CASSSQGYNQPQHF. The CDR3 nucleotides are TGTGCCAGCAGTTCTCAGGGATACAATCAGCCCCAGCATTTT.

This chain uses TRBV19 with TRBJ1-1; a weak D match, TRBD1 (5 bases). V was trimmed by 1 base and J by 1 base, leaving 19 bases between them. Germline V gives CDR1 LNHDA, CDR2 SQIVND (reference sequence). CDR3 length: 18 residues. The CDR3 loop reads CASSIAAGTSRGNTEAFF. The CDR3 DNA is TGTGCCAGTAGTATAGCGGCGGGGACCTCGAGGGGGAACACTGAAGCTTTCTTT.

The rearrangement uses TRBV28 and TRBJ1-2; D is uncertain. The germline V and J ends were trimmed by 4 bases and 3 bases, with 18 bases remaining between them. CDR3 length: 16 amino acids. Germline V CDR1 and CDR2: MDHEN, SYDVKM. CDR3 amino acids: CASSSPANLRYYGYTF. In DNA, the CDR3 is TGTGCCAGCAGTTCCCCCGCGAACCTGAGGTACTATGGCTACACCTTC.

This clone was counted a single time. CDR3 protein: CAISEEVIEADTQYF. The CDR3 DNA is TGTGCCATCAGTGAAGAGGTAATAGAGGCAGATACGCAGTATTTT. The chain combines TRBV10-3 with TRBJ2-3; unclear D gene. V lost 3 bases to trimming and J lost 4 bases, with 14 bases between them. Per germline, CDR1 ENHRY and CDR2 SYGVKD. CDR3 size: 15 residues.

The chain combines TRBV7-6 with TRBJ2-3; D is perhaps TRBD2 (6 bases). The CDR3 runs to 14 residues. Per germline, CDR1 SGHVS and CDR2 FNYEAQ. Trimming pared 7 bases from V and 3 bases from J, leaving 14 bases between. The CDR3 protein is CASKTTSSTDTQYF. Written as DNA, the CDR3 is TGTGCCAGCAAGACGACTAGTAGTACAGATACGCAGTATTTT.

V is TRBV20-1 and J is TRBJ2-2, with a possible D match to TRBD2 (5 bases). The CDR3 is 14 residues long. Trimming pared 3 bases from V and 5 bases from J, leaving 13 bases between. Germline lookup yields CDR1 DFQATT and CDR2 SNEGSKA (reference sequence). The CDR3 reads CSASLGIGTGELFF. DNA of the CDR3: TGCAGTGCTAGTCTCGGGATAGGGACCGGGGAGCTGTTTTTT.

The chain recombines TRBV29-1 with TRBJ1-2, with TRBD1 as a possible D gene (6 bases). The germline CDR1 and CDR2 sequences are SQVTM and ANQGSEA. CDR3 length: 13 residues. Trimming cost V 6 bases and J 7 bases, with 18 bases left between them. The CDR3 loop is CSVDQQGPFGYTF. The CDR3 DNA sequence: TGCAGCGTCGACCAACAGGGACCCTTTGGCTACACCTTC.

The genes are TRBV7-3 and TRBJ2-3; TRBD1 matches at 8 bases. V shed 4 bases, J shed 8 bases, and the junction held 8 bases outside the gene matches. Germline CDR1 SGHTA, CDR2 FQGTGA. This CDR3 is 14 amino acids long. The CDR3 reads CASSSTPGGSTQYF. The CDR3 DNA reads TGTGCCAGCAGCTCTACCCCAGGGGGCTCTACGCAGTATTTT.

The chain couples TRBV18 to TRBJ2-5; 7 nucleotides match TRBD1. Germline V lookup: CDR1 KGHSH, CDR2 LQKENI. V was pared by 2 bases and J by 3 bases, with 3 bases of the junction left unmatched. There are 14 residues in the CDR3. The CDR3 DNA sequence: TGTGCCAGCTCACCAACTACAGGGGAAGAGACCCAGTACTTC. As protein: CASSPTTGEETQYF.

DNA for the CDR3: TGTGCCAGTAGTCCTCCCAGGGGCGGACAGCCCCAGCATTTT. Protein product: CASSPPRGGQPQHF. V gene TRBV19 combines with J gene TRBJ1-5; TRBD1 is a possible D gene (6 bases). The CDR3 loop spans 14 amino acids. Germline CDR1 is LNHDA and CDR2 is SQIVND (reference sequence). Trimming pared 5 bases from V and 7 bases from J, leaving 15 bases between.

The gene calls are TRBV7-9 and TRBJ2-5, with 8 bases identical to TRBD1. The CDR3 totals 17 residues. Germline V lookup: CDR1 SEHNR, CDR2 FQNEAQ (reference sequence). V was pared by 4 bases and J by 2 bases, with 12 bases of the junction left unmatched. CDR3 nucleotide sequence: TGTGCCAGCAGCTCCTTACTAGGACAGGGTGGTCAAGAGACCCAGTACTTC. It codes for CASSSLLGQGGQETQYF.

This sequence joins TRBV6-2 or TRBV6-3 and TRBJ1-1; no reliable D call. V lost 6 bases and J lost 11, with 22 bases in between. Looked up from germline, CDR1 is MNHEY and CDR2 is SVGEGT. CDR3 length: 14 amino acids. DNA of the CDR3: TGTGCCAGCAGCCGAATCGGACTGGGAGCACAGGCTTTCTTT. Translated: CASSRIGLGAQAFF.

The rearrangement uses TRBV19 and TRBJ1-4, with D possibly TRBD1 on 6 matching bases. V was shortened by 2 bases and J by 0 bases, with 16 bases between the two germline ends. The CDR3 consists of 18 residues. CDR1 is LNHDA and CDR2 is SQIVND in the germline V gene (reference sequence). CDR3 in amino acids: CASSIWSPGQTTNEKLFF. The DNA of the CDR3 is TGTGCCAGTAGTATATGGTCCCCGGGACAAACAACTAATGAAAAACTGTTTTTT.

This clone has only one observation. The chain is built from TRBV27 and TRBJ2-5; 11 bases map to TRBD1. The CDR3 has 16 amino acids. J was trimmed by 4 bases and V by 5 bases; bases with no gene match: 9. Germline values: CDR1 MNHEY, CDR2 SMNVEV (reference sequence). The CDR3 loop is CASSKGTGGFTETQYF. The CDR3 region has the DNA TGTGCCAGCAGTAAGGGGACAGGGGGTTTTACAGAGACCCAGTACTTC.

The chain links TRBV28 to TRBJ1-4; TRBD1 aligns across 7 bases. The CDR3 sequence is 16 residues long. The germline V gene encodes CDR1 MDHEN and CDR2 SYDVKM. Trimming took 1 base from V and 4 from J; bases not matched to a gene: 6. CDR3 sequence reads: CASSLSGTASNEKLFF. CDR3 DNA sequence: TGTGCCAGCAGTTTATCGGGGACAGCGAGTAATGAAAAACTGTTTTTT.